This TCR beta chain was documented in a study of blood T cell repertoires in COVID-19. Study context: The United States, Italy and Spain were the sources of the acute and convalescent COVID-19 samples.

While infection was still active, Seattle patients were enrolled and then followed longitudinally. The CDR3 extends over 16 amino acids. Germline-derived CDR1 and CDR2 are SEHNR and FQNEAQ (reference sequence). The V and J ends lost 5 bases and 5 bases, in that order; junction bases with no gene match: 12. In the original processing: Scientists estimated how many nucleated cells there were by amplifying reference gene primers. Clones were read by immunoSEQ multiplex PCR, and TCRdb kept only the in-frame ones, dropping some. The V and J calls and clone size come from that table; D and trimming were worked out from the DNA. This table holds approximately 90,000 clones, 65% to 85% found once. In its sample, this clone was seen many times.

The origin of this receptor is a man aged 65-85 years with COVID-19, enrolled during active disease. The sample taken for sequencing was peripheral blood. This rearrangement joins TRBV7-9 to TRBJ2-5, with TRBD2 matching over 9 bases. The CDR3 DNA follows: TGTGCCAGCAGCCCTAGGGGGCGGGAGGGCGACGAGACCCAGTACTTC. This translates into CASSPRGREGDETQYF.